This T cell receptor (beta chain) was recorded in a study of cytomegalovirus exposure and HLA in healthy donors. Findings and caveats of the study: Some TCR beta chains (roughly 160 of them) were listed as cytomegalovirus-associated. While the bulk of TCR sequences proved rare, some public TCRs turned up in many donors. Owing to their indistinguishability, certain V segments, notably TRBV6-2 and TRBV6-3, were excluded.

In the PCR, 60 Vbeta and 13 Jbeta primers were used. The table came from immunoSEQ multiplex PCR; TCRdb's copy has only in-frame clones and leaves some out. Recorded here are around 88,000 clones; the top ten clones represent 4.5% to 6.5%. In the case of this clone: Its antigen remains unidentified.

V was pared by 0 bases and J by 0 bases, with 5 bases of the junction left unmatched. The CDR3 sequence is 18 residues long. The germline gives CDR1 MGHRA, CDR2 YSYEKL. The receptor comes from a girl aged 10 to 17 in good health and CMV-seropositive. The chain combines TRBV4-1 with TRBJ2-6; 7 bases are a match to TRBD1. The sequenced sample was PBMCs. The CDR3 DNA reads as TGCGCCAGCAGCCAAGACGGACAGGAGGTCTCTGGGGCCAACGTCCTGACTTTC. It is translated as CASSQDGQEVSGANVLTF.